This record covers a single T cell receptor beta chain. Its antigen is still unknown. The sample belongs to a study of cytomegalovirus exposure and HLA in healthy donors. 13 Jbeta primers and 60 Vbeta primers were used for the PCR. TCRdb's table, derived via immunoSEQ multiplex PCR, lists solely in-frame clones and lacks some. The sample lists 120,000 or so clones; around three quarters were seen once. The CDR3 is 14 amino acids. Between the trimmed V and J ends, which lost 4 bases and 3 bases, there was a span of 12 bases. Germline V gene sequence: CDR1 GTSNPN, CDR2 SVGIG (reference sequence). Donors showed nominal health when sampled, although they likely had unrecorded immune exposures. The study, taken as a whole, reports: Per published reports, the classifier diagnosed cytomegalovirus status with high specificity and sensitivity.

The TCR sequence derives from a female donor in good health and CMV-seronegative. This sequence joins TRBV30 and TRBJ1-4, with D possibly being TRBD1 (6 bases). Material for sequencing was PBMCs. CDR3 in amino acids: CAWNTDSANEKLFF. In nucleotides, the CDR3 is TGTGCCTGGAACACGGACAGCGCTAATGAAAAACTGTTTTTT.